Listed here is a single T cell receptor (beta chain). Assay: immunoSEQ multiplex PCR; the TCRdb copy retains only in-frame clones and omits some. The table records about 240,000 clones, 75% to 90% of them present only once. This entry comes from a study of blood T cell repertoires in COVID-19. This CDR3 contains 17 residues. Trimming cost V 1 base and J 4 bases; bases outside gene matches: 7. CDR1 LNHNV and CDR2 YYDKDF come from the germline V gene (reference sequence). The specimen sequenced was peripheral blood. The origin of this receptor is a man aged 60 to 75 who had recovered from COVID-19. J is TRBJ1-4 and V is TRBV15; 9 nucleotides line up with TRBD1. The CDR3 protein is CATSRAYRGRGNEKLFF. The CDR3 DNA follows: TGTGCCACCAGCAGAGCCTACAGGGGGCGTGGTAATGAAAAACTGTTTTTT.